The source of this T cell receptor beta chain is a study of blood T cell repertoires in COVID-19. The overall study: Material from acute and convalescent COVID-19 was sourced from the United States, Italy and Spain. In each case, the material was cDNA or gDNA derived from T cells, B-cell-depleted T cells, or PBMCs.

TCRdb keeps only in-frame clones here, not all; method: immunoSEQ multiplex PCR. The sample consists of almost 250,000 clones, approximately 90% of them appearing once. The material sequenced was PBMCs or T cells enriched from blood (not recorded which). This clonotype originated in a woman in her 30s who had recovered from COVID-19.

CDR3 loop: CAITDSEGKYNEQFF. Written as DNA, the CDR3 is TGTGCCATTACCGACTCCGAGGGTAAATACAATGAGCAGTTCTTC. The chain carries TRBV10-3 and TRBJ2-1; maybe TRBD2 (5 bases). The V and J ends lost 9 bases and 4 bases respectively, with 19 bases between them. Germline loops: CDR1 ENHRY, CDR2 SYGVKD. This CDR3 has 15 residues.